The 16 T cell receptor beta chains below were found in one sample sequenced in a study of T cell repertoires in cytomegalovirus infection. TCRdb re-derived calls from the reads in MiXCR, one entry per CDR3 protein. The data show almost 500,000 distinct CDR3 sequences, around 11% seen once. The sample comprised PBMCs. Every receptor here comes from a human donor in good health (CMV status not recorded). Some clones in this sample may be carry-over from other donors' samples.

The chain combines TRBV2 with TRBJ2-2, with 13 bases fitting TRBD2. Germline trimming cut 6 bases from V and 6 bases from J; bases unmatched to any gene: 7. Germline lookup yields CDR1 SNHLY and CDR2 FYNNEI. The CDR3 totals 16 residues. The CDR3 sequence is CASRGLAGRPAGELFF. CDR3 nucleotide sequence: TGTGCCAGCAGGGGACTAGCGGGGCGGCCGGCCGGGGAGCTGTTTTTT.

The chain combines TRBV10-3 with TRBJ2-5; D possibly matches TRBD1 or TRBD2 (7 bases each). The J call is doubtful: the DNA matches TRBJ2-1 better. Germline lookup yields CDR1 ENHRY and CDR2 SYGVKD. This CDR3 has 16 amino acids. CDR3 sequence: CAISDPGGVGEETQFF. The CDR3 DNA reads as TGTGCCATCAGTGACCCAGGGGGGGTAGGTGAAGAGACCCAGTTCTTC.

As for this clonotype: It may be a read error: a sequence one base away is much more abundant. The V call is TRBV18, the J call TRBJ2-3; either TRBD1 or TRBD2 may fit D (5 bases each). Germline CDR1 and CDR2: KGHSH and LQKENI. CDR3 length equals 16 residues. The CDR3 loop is CASSPPTGISTGTQYF. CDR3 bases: TGTGCCAGCTCACCACCGACCGGGATAAGCACAGGTACGCAGTATTTT.

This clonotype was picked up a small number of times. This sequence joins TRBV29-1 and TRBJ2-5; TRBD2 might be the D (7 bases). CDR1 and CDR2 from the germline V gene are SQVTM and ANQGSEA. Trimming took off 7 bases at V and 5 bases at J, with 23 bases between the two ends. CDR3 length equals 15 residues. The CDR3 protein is CSAGGRGWGQETQYF. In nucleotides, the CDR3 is TGCAGCGCCGGGGGGAGGGGGTGGGGGCAGGAGACCCAGTACTTC.

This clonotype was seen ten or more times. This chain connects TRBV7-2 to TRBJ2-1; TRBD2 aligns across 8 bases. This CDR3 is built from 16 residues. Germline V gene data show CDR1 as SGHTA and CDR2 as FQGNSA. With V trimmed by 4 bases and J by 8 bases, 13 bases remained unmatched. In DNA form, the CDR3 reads TGTGCCAGCAGCTCTAGAGCGGGAGACTTTAATTATGAGCAGTTCTTC. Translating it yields CASSSRAGDFNYEQFF.

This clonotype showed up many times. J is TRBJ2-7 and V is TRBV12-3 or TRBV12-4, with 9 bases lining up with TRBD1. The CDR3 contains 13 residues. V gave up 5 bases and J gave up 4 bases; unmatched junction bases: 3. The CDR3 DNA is TGTGCCAGCAGTCGGACAGGGGCTTACGAGCAGTACTTC. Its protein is CASSRTGAYEQYF.

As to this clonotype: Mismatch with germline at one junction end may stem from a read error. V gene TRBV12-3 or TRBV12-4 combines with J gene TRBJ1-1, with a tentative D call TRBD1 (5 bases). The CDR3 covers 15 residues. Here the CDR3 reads CASSLVVLGDGEPSF. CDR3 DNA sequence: TGTGCCAGCAGTCTTGTGGTTTTAGGGGATGGCGAACCGTCCTTT.

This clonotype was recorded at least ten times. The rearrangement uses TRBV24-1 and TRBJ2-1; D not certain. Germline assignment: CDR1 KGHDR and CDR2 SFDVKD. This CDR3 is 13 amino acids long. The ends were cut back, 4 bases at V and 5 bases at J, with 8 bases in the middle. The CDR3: CATSERSDNEQFF. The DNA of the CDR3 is TGTGCCACCAGTGAGCGATCCGACAATGAGCAGTTCTTC.

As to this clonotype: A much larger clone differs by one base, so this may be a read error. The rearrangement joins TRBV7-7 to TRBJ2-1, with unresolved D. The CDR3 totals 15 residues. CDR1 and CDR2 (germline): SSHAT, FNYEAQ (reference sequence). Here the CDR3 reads CASSSAPGWFNEQFF. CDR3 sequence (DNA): TGTGCTAGCAGCTCCGCTCCGGGTTGGTTCAATGAGCAGTTCTTC.

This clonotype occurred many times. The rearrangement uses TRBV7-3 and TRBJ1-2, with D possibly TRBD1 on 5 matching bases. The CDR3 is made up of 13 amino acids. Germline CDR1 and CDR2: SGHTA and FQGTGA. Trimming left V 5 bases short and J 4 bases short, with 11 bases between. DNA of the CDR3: TGTGCCAGCAGCCTAGGGGTTGGCTATGGCTACACCTTC. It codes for CASSLGVGYGYTF.

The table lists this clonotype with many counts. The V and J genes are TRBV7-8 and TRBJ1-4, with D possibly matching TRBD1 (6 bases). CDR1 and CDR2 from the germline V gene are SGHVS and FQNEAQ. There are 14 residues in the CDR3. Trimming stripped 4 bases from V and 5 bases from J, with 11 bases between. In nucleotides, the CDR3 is TGTGCCAGCAGCTCCGAGGGGGTGAATGAAAAACTGTTTTTT. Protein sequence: CASSSEGVNEKLFF.

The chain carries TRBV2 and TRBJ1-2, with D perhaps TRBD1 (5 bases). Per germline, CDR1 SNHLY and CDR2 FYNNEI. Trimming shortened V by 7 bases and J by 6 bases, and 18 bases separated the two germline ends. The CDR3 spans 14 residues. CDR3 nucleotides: TGTGCCAGCAATACCTACTCCCAGGGAAATGGCTACACCTTC. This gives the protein CASNTYSQGNGYTF.

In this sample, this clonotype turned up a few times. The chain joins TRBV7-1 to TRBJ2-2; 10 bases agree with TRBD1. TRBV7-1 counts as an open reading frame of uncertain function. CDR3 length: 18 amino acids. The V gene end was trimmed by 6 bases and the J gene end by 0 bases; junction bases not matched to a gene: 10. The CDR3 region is CASSPGTGVLTNTGELFF. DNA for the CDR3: TGTGCCAGCAGTCCCGGGACAGGGGTCCTTACGAACACCGGGGAGCTGTTTTTT.

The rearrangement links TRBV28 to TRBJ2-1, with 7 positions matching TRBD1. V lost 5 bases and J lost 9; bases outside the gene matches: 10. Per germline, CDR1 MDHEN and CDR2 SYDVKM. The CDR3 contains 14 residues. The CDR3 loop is CASSLTGDSSEQFF. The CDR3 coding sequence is TGTGCCAGCAGTCTCACCGGGGACAGTTCTGAGCAGTTCTTC.

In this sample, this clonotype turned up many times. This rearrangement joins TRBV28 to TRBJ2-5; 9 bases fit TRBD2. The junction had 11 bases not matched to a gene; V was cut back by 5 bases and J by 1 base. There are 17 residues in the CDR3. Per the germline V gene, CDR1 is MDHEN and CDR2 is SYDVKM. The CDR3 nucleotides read TGTGCCAGCAGTCCACCCCGGGGTAGCGGGAGCCAAGAGACCCAGTACTTC. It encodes CASSPPRGSGSQETQYF.

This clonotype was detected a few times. The CDR3 is CASSLTGNWNEKLFF. Here the CDR3 DNA reads TGCGCCAGCAGCCTGACAGGGAACTGGAATGAAAAACTGTTTTTT. The J gene is TRBJ1-4, the V gene TRBV5-1; 7 nucleotides align to TRBD1. The CDR3 totals 15 residues. The J segment lost 5 bases and the V segment lost 4 bases, leaving 8 bases of the junction unmatched. CDR1 is SGHRS and CDR2 is YFSETQ in the germline V gene.